This TCR beta chain came from a study of T cell responses to AZD1222 COVID-19 vaccine. Turning to the study itself: Timing groups of about 4 and about 12 weeks for second doses were pooled.

Concerning this clone itself: Its cognate antigen is unknown.

Clones were sequenced by immunoSEQ multiplex PCR, and TCRdb holds only the in-frame ones, with some missing. The data hold about 140,000 clones, with roughly nine tenths observed a single time. Germline V CDR1 and CDR2: SGHVS, FNYEAQ. V lost 5 bases, J lost 8 bases, and 24 bases lay in between. CDR3 size: 16 residues. Study observations and caveats: Nearly half of spike-specific TCRs reportedly target variant regions that are unmutated in the B.1.351 and B.1.1.7 variants. There were repertoire samples only from the period after the peak T cell response. The sample set comprised mostly white British donors with more females, and clonal diversity was possibly underestimated.

The sequenced sample was peripheral blood, obtained on day 0 of AZD1222 vaccination. The receptor was derived from an adult in good health. The chain carries TRBV7-6 and TRBJ1-2, with D maybe TRBD1 (6 bases). CDR3 sequence: CASSPLPDSPAQGYTF. In DNA form, the CDR3 reads TGTGCCAGCAGCCCCCTCCCGGACAGTCCCGCGCAGGGCTACACCTTC.